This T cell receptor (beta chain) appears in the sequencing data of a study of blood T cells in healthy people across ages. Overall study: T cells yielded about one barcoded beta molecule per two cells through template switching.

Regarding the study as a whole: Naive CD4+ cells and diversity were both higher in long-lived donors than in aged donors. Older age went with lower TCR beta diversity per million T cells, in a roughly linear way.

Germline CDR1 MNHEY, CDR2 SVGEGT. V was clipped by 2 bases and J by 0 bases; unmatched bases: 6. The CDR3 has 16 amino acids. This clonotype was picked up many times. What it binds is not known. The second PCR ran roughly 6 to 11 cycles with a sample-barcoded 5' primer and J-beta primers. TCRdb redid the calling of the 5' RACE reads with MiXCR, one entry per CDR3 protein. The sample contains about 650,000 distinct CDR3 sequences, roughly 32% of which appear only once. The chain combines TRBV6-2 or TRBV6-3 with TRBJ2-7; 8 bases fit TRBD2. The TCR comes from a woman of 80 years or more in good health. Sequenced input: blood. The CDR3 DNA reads TGTGCCAGCAGTTACCGAATAGCGGGGAGCTCCTACGAGCAGTACTTC. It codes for CASSYRIAGSSYEQYF.